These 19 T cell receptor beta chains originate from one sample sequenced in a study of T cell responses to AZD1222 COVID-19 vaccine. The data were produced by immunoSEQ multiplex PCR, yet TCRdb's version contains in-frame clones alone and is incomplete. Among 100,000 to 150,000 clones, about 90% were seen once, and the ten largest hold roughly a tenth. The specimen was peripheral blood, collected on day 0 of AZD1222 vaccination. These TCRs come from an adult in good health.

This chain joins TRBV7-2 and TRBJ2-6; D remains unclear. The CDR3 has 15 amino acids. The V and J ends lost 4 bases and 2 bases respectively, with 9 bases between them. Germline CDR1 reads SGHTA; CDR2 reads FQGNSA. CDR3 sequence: CASSSKNPGANVLTF. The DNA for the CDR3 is TGTGCCAGCAGCTCGAAAAACCCTGGGGCCAACGTCCTGACTTTC.

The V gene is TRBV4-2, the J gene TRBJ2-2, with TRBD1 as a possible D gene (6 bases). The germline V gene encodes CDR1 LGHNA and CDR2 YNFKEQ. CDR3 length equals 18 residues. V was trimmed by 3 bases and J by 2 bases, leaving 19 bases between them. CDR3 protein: CASSHPPPTGVNTGELFF. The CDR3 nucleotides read TGTGCCAGCAGCCACCCACCTCCGACAGGAGTTAACACCGGGGAGCTGTTTTTT.

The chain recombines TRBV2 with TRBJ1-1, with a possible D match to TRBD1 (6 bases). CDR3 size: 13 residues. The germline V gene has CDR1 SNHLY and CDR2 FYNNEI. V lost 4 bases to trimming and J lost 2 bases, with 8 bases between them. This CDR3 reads CASSGDINTEAFF. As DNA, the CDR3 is TGTGCCAGCAGTGGGGACATTAACACTGAAGCTTTCTTT.

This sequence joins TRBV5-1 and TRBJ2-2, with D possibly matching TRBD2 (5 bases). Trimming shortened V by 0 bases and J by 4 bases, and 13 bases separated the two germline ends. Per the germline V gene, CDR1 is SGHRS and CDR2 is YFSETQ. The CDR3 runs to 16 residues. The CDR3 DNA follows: TGCGCCAGCAGCTTGGCCCAAGCCCGGGGCACCGGGGAGCTGTTTTTT. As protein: CASSLAQARGTGELFF.

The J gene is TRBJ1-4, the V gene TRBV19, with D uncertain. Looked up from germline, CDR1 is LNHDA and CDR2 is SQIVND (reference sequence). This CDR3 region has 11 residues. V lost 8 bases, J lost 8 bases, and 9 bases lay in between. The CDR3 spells CASWGAEKLFF. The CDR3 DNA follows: TGTGCCAGTTGGGGAGCGGAAAAACTGTTTTTT.

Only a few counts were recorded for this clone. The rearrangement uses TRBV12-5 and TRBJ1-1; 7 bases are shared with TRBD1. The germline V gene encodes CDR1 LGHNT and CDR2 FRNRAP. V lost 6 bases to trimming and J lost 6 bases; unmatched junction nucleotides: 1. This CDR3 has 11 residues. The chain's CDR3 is CASGTGSEAFF. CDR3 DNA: TGTGCTAGTGGGACAGGGTCTGAAGCTTTCTTT.

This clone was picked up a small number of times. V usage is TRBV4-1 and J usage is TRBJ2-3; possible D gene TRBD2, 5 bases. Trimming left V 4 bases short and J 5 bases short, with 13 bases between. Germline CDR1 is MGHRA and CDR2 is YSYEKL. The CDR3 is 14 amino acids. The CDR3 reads CASSLEGGQDTQYF. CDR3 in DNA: TGCGCCAGCAGCCTAGAGGGTGGCCAAGATACGCAGTATTTT.

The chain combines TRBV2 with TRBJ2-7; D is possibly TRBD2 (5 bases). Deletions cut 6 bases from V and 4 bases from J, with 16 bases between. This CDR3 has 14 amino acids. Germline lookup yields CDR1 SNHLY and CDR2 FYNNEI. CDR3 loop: CASRMGMGAYEQYF. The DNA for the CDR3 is TGTGCCAGCAGGATGGGGATGGGAGCTTACGAGCAGTACTTC.

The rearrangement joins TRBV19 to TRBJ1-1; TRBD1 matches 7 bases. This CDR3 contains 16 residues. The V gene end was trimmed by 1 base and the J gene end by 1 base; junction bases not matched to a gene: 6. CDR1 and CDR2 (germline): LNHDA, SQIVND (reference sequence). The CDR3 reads CASSIALTGRNTEAFF. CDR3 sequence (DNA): TGTGCCAGTAGTATAGCGCTGACAGGGAGGAACACTGAAGCTTTCTTT.

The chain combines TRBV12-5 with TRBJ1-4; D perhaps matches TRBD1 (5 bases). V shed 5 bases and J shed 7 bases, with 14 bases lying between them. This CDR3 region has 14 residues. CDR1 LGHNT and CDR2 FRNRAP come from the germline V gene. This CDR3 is CASGGGESGEKLFF. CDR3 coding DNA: TGTGCTAGTGGTGGGGGGGAATCAGGTGAAAAACTGTTTTTT.

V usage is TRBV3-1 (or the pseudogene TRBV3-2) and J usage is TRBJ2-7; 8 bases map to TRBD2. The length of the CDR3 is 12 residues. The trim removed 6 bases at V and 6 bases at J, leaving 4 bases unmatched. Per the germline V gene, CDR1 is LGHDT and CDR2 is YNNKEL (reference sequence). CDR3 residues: CASSPAGGEQYF. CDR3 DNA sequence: TGTGCCAGCAGTCCGGCGGGGGGCGAGCAGTACTTC.

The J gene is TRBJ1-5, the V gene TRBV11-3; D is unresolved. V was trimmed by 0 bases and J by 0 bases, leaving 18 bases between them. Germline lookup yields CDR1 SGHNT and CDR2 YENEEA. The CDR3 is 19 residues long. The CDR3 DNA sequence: TGTGCCAGCAGCTTAGAGGAACAGCCCTACCCTTATAGCAATCAGCCCCAGCATTTT. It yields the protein CASSLEEQPYPYSNQPQHF.

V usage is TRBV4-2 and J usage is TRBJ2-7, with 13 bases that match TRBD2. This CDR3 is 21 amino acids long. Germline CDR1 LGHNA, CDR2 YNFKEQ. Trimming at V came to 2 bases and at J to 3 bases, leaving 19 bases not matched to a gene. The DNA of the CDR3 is TGTGCCAGCAGCCAAACCCCGGTCGGGATCGGACTAGCGGGAGCCAGCTACGAGCAGTACTTC. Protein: CASSQTPVGIGLAGASYEQYF.

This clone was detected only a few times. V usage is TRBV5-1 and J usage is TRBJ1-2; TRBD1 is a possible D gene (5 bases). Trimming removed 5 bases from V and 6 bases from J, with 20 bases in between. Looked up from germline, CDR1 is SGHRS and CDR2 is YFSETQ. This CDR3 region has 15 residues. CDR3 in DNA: TGCGCCAGCAGGGAGACAGCCCTACGGCGGAATGGCTACACCTTC. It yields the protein CASRETALRRNGYTF.

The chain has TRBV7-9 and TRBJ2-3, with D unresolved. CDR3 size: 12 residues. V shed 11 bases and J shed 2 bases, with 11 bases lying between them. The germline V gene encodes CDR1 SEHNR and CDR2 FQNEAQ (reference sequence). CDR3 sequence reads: CAGSRLTDTQYF. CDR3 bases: TGTGCCGGGTCGCGCCTCACAGATACGCAGTATTTT.

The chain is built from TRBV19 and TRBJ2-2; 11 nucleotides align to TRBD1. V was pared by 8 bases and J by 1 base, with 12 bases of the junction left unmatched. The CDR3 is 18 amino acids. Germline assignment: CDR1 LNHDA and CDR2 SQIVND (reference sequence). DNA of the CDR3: TGTGCCAGTGGCGCCGGACAGGGGGCCCTCGGGAACACCGGGGAGCTGTTTTTT. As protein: CASGAGQGALGNTGELFF.

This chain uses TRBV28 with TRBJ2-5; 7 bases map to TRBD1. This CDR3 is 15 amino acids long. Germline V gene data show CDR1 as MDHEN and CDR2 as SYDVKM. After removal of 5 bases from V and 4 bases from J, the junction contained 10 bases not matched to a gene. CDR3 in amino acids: CASSPVPGQRETQYF. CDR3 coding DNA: TGTGCCAGCAGTCCCGTCCCGGGACAGAGAGAGACCCAGTACTTC.

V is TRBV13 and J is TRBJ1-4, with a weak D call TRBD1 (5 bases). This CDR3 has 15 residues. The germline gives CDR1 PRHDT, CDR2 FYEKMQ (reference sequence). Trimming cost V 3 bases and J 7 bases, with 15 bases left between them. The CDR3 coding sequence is TGTGCCAGCAGCTTTGGGACCGCTGGGGGTGAAAAACTGTTTTTT. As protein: CASSFGTAGGEKLFF.

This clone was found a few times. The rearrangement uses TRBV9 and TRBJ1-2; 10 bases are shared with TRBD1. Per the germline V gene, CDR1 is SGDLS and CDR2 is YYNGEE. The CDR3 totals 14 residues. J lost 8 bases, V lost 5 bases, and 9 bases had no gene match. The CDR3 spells CASRTSGTGDGYTF. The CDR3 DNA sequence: TGTGCCAGCAGGACGTCCGGGACAGGGGACGGCTACACCTTC.